The rows below give T cell receptor beta chains drawn from one sample of a study of OX40 agonist ivuxolimab in advanced cancers. The assay was immunoSEQ multiplex PCR, and TCRdb's table has in-frame clones only and misses some. The table records 40,000 or so clones, 82% of them present only once. The starting material was CD4+ or CD8+ T cells sorted from blood, obtained in a trial of the OX40 agonist ivuxolimab. The receptors were gathered from an adult with an advanced solid tumor such as melanoma, head and neck, liver or kidney cancer. Each CDR3 is given with its conserved first and last residue. The D gene is left open where the match is weak. Rows give clone size only sometimes, using once, few, many, or a class for an expanded clone.

>TRBV7-9|TRBD1|.|TRBJ2-5
CASRNRGGETQYF
TGTGCCAGCAGGAACAGGGGTGGGGAGACCCAGTACTTC
>TRBV11-2|.|.|TRBJ2-7
CASSPHGERASTYEQYF
TGTGCCAGCAGCCCCCACGGTGAGCGGGCGAGTACCTACGAGCAGTACTTC
>TRBV27|.|.|TRBJ2-3
CASSRHQGSDTQYF
TGTGCCAGCAGCCGTCATCAGGGGTCGGATACGCAGTATTTT
>TRBV7-8|.|.|TRBJ1-2
CASSRGIGYGYTF
TGTGCCAGCAGCAGGGGGATAGGGTATGGCTACACCTTC
>TRBV28|.|.|TRBJ1-3
CASSLFRTYGSGNTIYF
TGTGCCAGCAGTTTATTCCGAACGTATGGGTCTGGAAACACCATATATTTT
>TRBV5-1|TRBD1|.|TRBJ2-1
CASSFGQGALFEQFF
TGCGCCAGCAGCTTTGGGCAGGGGGCGCTTTTTGAGCAGTTCTTC
>TRBV7-2|TRBD2|.|TRBJ2-3
CASGRGLALADTQYF
TGTGCCAGCGGACGGGGACTAGCTCTCGCAGATACGCAGTATTTT
>TRBV7-8|TRBD1|.|TRBJ1-2
CASSLGTGGLYGYTF
TGTGCCAGCAGCTTGGGGACAGGGGGCCTCTATGGCTACACCTTC
>TRBV28|TRBD2|.|TRBJ2-1
CASSSLRGAGRRGEQFF
TGTGCCAGCAGTTCCCTCCGGGGAGCGGGGAGGCGGGGTGAGCAGTTCTTC
>TRBV9|TRBD2|.|TRBJ2-7
CASSVTSGGSYEQYF
TGTGCCAGCAGCGTAACAAGCGGGGGGTCCTACGAGCAGTACTTC
>TRBV30|.|.|TRBJ1-4
CAWKPEPLEKLFF
TGTGCCTGGAAGCCGGAACCTCTTGAAAAACTGTTTTTT
>TRBV7-9|.|.|TRBJ2-2
CASSSTGELFF
TGTGCCAGCAGTTCGACCGGGGAGCTGTTTTTT
>TRBV10-3|TRBD1|.|TRBJ2-2
CAISESRTTGSTGELFF
TGTGCCATCAGTGAGTCGCGTACGACAGGGAGCACCGGGGAGCTGTTTTTT
>TRBV6-1|TRBD1|once|TRBJ1-6
CASRKDRSNSPLHF
TGTGCCAGCAGAAAGGACAGGTCAAATTCACCCCTCCACTTT
>TRBV6-1|.|.|TRBJ2-2
CASSEVMNTGELFF
TGTGCCAGCAGTGAAGTGATGAACACCGGGGAGCTGTTTTTT
>TRBV18|TRBD1|.|TRBJ1-1
CASSLGGGVDTEAFF
TGTGCCAGCTCACTGGGAGGGGGCGTTGACACTGAAGCTTTCTTT
>TRBV5-6|.|.|TRBJ2-7
CASSLIKGGEQYF
TGTGCCAGCAGCTTGATAAAGGGCGGCGAGCAGTACTTC
>TRBV6-6|.|.|TRBJ1-1
CASSYSNGVAEAFF
TGTGCCAGCAGTTACTCGAACGGGGTGGCTGAAGCTTTCTTT
>TRBV19|.|.|TRBJ1-5
CASSIMDSNQPQHF
TGTGCCAGTAGTATAATGGACAGTAATCAGCCCCAGCATTTT
>TRBV28|TRBD2|.|TRBJ2-1
CASSSLYRLAGASRYNEQFF
TGTGCCAGCAGTTCCCTATATAGACTAGCGGGAGCATCGCGGTACAATGAGCAGTTCTTC
>TRBV5-5|TRBD1|.|TRBJ1-2
CASSLGQGARGYTF
TGTGCCAGCAGCTTGGGACAGGGGGCGCGTGGCTACACCTTC
>TRBV7-6|.|.|TRBJ1-6
CASSLDAWGAQVSPLHF
TGTGCCAGCAGCTTAGACGCCTGGGGGGCGCAGGTTTCACCCCTCCACTTT
>TRBV11-2|.|.|TRBJ2-5
CASSLEGQPIGTQYF
TGTGCCAGCAGCTTAGAAGGCCAACCTATCGGGACCCAGTACTTC
>TRBV5-1|.|few|TRBJ1-3
CASSLGGKTSGNTIYF
TGCGCCAGCAGCTTAGGCGGTAAGACCTCTGGAAACACCATATATTTT
>TRBV19|TRBD1|.|TRBJ1-2
CASTSTGAGGFYGYTF
TGTGCCAGTACCTCGACAGGGGCCGGGGGATTTTATGGCTACACCTTC
>TRBV6-4|TRBD1|few|TRBJ1-5
CASSVTGDQPQHF
TGTGCCAGCAGTGTGACAGGGGATCAGCCCCAGCATTTT
>TRBV9|TRBD1|.|TRBJ1-6
CASSARQGIDSPLHF
TGTGCCAGCAGCGCCCGACAGGGGATTGACTCACCCCTCCACTTT
>TRBV28|.|.|TRBJ2-5
CASSLIGGETQYF
TGTGCCAGCAGTTTAATCGGTGGGGAGACCCAGTACTTC
>TRBV28|TRBD1|.|TRBJ1-5
CASVTGGRNQPQHF
TGTGCCAGCGTGACAGGGGGTCGCAATCAGCCCCAGCATTTT
>TRBV15|.|.|TRBJ2-6
CATSRGASGANVLTF
TGTGCCACCAGCAGGGGAGCCTCTGGGGCCAACGTCCTGACTTTC
>TRBV2|TRBD1|.|TRBJ2-7
CASSTGVLRSDEQYF
TGTGCCAGCAGCACAGGGGTTTTACGATCTGACGAGCAGTACTTC
>TRBV11-2|.|.|TRBJ2-7
CASSLDFGEQYF
TGTGCCAGCAGCTTAGACTTCGGGGAGCAGTACTTC
>TRBV7-7|.|.|TRBJ2-1
CASSRNINNEQFF
TGTGCTAGCAGCCGCAATATAAACAATGAGCAGTTCTTC
>TRBV19|TRBD1|.|TRBJ1-4
CASSLRDREKLFF
TGTGCCAGTAGTCTCCGGGACAGAGAAAAACTGTTTTTT
>TRBV12-2|.|.|TRBJ2-7
CASRFQPGHLTSLYEQYF
TGTGCAAGTCGCTTCCAACCGGGACATCTGACCTCACTCTACGAGCAGTACTTC
>TRBV28|.|.|TRBJ2-5
CASSHGRGAAETQYF
TGTGCCAGCAGTCATGGACGTGGGGCAGCGGAGACCCAGTACTTC
>TRBV30|.|.|TRBJ1-5
CAWSVGLGSNQPQHF
TGTGCCTGGAGTGTTGGGTTGGGTAGCAATCAGCCCCAGCATTTT
>TRBV5-1|.|.|TRBJ2-1
CASSLEGAVKQFF
TGCGCCAGCAGCTTGGAGGGTGCGGTAAAGCAGTTCTTC
>TRBV19|.|.|TRBJ2-7
CASSEAGPYEQYF
TGTGCCAGTAGTGAGGCGGGCCCCTACGAGCAGTACTTC
>TRBV5-1|.|.|TRBJ2-1
CASSLEGLKSSSQFF
TGCGCCAGCAGCTTGGAAGGACTAAAATCCTCTTCGCAGTTCTTC
>TRBV7-3|TRBD2|.|TRBJ2-2
CASSLVGGPSTGELFF
TGTGCCAGCAGCTTAGTGGGAGGGCCGAGCACCGGGGAGCTGTTTTTT
>TRBV28|.|few|TRBJ2-2
CASSSYGLGGNTGELFF
TGTGCCAGCAGTTCGTATGGCTTGGGGGGAAACACCGGGGAGCTGTTTTTT